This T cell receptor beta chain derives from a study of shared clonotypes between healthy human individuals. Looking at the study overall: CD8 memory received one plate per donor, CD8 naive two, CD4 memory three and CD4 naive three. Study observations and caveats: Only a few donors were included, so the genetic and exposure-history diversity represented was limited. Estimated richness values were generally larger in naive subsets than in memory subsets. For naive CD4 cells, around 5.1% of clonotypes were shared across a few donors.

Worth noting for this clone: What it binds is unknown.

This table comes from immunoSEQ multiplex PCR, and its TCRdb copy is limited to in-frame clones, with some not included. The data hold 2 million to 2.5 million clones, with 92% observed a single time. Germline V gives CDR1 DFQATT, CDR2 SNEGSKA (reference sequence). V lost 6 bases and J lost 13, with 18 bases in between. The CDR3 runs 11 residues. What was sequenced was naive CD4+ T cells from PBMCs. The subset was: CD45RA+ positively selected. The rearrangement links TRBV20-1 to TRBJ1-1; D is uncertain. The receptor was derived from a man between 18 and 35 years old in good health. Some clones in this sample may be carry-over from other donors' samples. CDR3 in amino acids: CSAADRAWVFF. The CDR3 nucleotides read TGCAGTGCCGCGGACCGAGCCTGGGTTTTCTTT.